This passage covers 6 T cell receptor beta chains from one sample sequenced in a study of follicular helper T cells after annual influenza vaccination. Time point noted: 2014-2015 season, 7 days after vaccination. The protocol was immunoSEQ multiplex PCR, while the TCRdb copy is restricted to in-frame clones and leaves out a portion. Of approximately 9,500 clones in the sample, around four fifths were seen once. The source was CXCR5- memory CD4+ T cells sorted from blood, collected 7 days after influenza vaccination. These receptors originate from an adult who received the influenza vaccine.

A few counts support this clone. V is TRBV28 and J is TRBJ2-7, with no clear D. This CDR3 region has 13 residues. Trimming took 2 bases from V and 0 from J, leaving 5 bases between them. In germline, CDR1 is MDHEN, CDR2 SYDVKM. The CDR3 DNA follows: TGTGCCAGCAGTTTAATAAACTCCTACGAGCAGTACTTC. Protein: CASSLINSYEQYF.

This rearrangement joins TRBV5-1 to TRBJ1-6; D gene ambiguous. From germline, CDR1 is SGHRS and CDR2 YFSETQ. Between the trimmed V and J ends, which lost 1 base and 7 bases, there was a span of 9 bases. CDR3 length: 14 residues. Here the CDR3 reads CASSLRLGNSPLHF. The CDR3 bases are TGCGCCAGCAGCTTGCGGTTAGGGAATTCACCCCTCCACTTT. Drawing the rest from reference TRBV5-1 and TRBJ1-6, the complete variable domain is KAGVTQTPRYLIKTRGQQVTLSCSPISGHRSVSWYQQTPGQGLQFLFEYFSETQRNKGNFPGRFSGRQFSNSRSEMNVSTLELGDSALYLCASSLRLGNSPLHFGNGTRLTVT.

The V gene is TRBV5-1, the J gene TRBJ2-1; TRBD2 aligns across 9 bases. The CDR3 extends over 16 amino acids. Trimming cost V 3 bases and J 8 bases; bases outside gene matches: 12. Germline CDR1 is SGHRS and CDR2 is YFSETQ. Here the CDR3 DNA reads TGCGCCAGCAGCTCCGGGCTAGCGGGAAGGTGGGATGAGCAGTTCTTC. Translated, it gives CASSSGLAGRWDEQFF.

The chain links TRBV29-1 to TRBJ2-7, with D possibly TRBD1 on 6 matching bases. Trimming pared 4 bases from V and 6 bases from J, leaving 13 bases between. The CDR3 length is 12 residues. CDR1 and CDR2 from the germline V gene are SQVTM and ANQGSEA. The CDR3 DNA sequence: TGCAGCGTTGCAACAGGGTACGGCGAGCAGTACTTC. Protein product: CSVATGYGEQYF.

The chain employs TRBV6-1 and TRBJ2-5, with D perhaps matching TRBD1 or TRBD2 (5 bases each). The V end lost 6 bases, the J end lost 7 bases, and 21 bases lay between the germline ends. CDR3 length: 15 residues. In germline, CDR1 is MNHNS, CDR2 SASEGT. CDR3 DNA sequence: TGTGCCAGCAGAAAAAATGGGGACGCGGGTCGGACCCAGTACTTC. Its protein is CASRKNGDAGRTQYF.

The chain is built from TRBV4-1 and TRBJ2-7; no firm D call. Germline values: CDR1 MGHRA, CDR2 YSYEKL. V lost 0 bases, J lost 5 bases, and 14 bases lay in between. The CDR3 is made up of 15 amino acids. The CDR3 spells CASSQDFEAGNEQYF. The CDR3 coding sequence is TGCGCCAGCAGCCAAGATTTCGAGGCTGGGAACGAGCAGTACTTC.